This T cell receptor (beta chain) was sequenced in a study of vaccination and CD4 T cells after COVID-19. Study details: Timing of post-vaccine sample collection was a median 72 days after dose two, with a range of 14 to 241.

V lost 0 bases and J lost 2; bases outside the gene matches: 9. Germline V gene lookup returns CDR1 DFQATT and CDR2 SNEGSKA (reference sequence). This CDR3 spans 17 amino acids. Cultured CD4+ T-cell DNA underwent Oncomine TCR Beta short-read sequencing. TCRdb recomputed calls from the PCR reads with MiXCR, one row per CDR3 protein. Altogether about 10,000 distinct CDR3 sequences are present, roughly three fifths being singletons, with the ten largest covering roughly a quarter. As for treatment: roughly 11-day PBMC culture with coronavirus spike peptide pools or control peptides (ViraFEST assay). After expanding antigen-specific T cells with peptide pools, ViraFEST sequenced their TCRs. PCR tests turned positive between March and December 2020, before US Alpha, Beta and Delta variants. On this clonotype: Its matching antigen is unknown.

The clonotype comes from a human donor who had recovered from COVID-19. The sample was CD4+ T cells from blood, cultured in vitro. This rearrangement joins TRBV20-1 to TRBJ2-1; 8 bases map to TRBD2. The CDR3 nucleotides are TGCAGTGCTAGAGATCTAGGTAGCGGGACTACCTACAATGAGCAGTTCTTC. Its protein is CSARDLGSGTTYNEQFF.